This TCR beta chain came from a study of cytomegalovirus exposure and HLA in healthy donors. The study sampled nominally healthy donors, though unrecorded immune exposures were likely. Primers for the PCR totalled 60 Vbeta and 13 Jbeta. The method was immunoSEQ multiplex PCR; TCRdb's version includes in-frame clones alone and lacks a portion of them. The sample consists of roughly 190,000 clones, 65% to 90% of them appearing once. This CDR3 region has 13 residues. CDR1 is SGHRS, CDR2 YFSETQ, per germline. V shed 3 bases and J 5 bases; nucleotides not matched to a gene: 4. The rearrangement uses TRBV5-1 and TRBJ2-5; 7 bases are a match to TRBD1. Sequenced input: PBMCs. The TCR was taken from a man aged 35 to 55 in good health and CMV-seropositive. CDR3 protein: CASSSDRRETQYF. CDR3 in DNA: TGCGCCAGCAGCTCGGACAGGCGGGAGACCCAGTACTTC.